This T cell receptor (beta chain) derives from a study of Graves' ophthalmopathy and Graves' hyperthyroidism. Study conclusions and caveats: Forecasting of ophthalmopathy progression by the model achieved more than 70% sensitivity and approximately 72% specificity. Classification of ophthalmopathy versus stable hyperthyroidism by a 13-signature model yielded about 90% sensitivity and roughly 81% specificity. In blood appeared most of the expanded thyroid clonotypes whose frequency exceeded 0.001.

This clonotype was seen only a few times. Its antigen remains unidentified. Additional autoimmune diseases, uncontrolled infections, pregnancy or lactation disqualified patients. Amplification of the TCR beta CDR3 regions used RNA transcripts (as template). Amplification began with first-round RT-PCR using HTBI primers, then second-round multiplex PCR was performed. TCRdb processed the multiplex PCR reads anew with MiXCR; each CDR3 protein has one entry. This table has 660,000 or so distinct CDR3 sequences, about 41% appearing once. The CDR3 loop spans 17 amino acids. Germline CDR1 SGHNT, CDR2 YYREEE (reference sequence). The V gene lost 4 bases and the J gene lost 0 bases, with 14 bases spanning the gap.

Sequenced: peripheral blood. The chain carries TRBV5-4 and TRBJ2-6, with D possibly being TRBD1 (5 bases). This clonotype originated in an adult man with Graves' ophthalmopathy. CDR3 in DNA: TGTGCCAGCAGCCCTTTTACAGGCCTCTCTGGGGCCAACGTCCTGACTTTC. This translates into CASSPFTGLSGANVLTF.